These T cell receptor beta chains were read from a single sample in a study of follicular helper T cells after annual influenza vaccination. Sequenced by immunoSEQ multiplex PCR; TCRdb stores in-frame clones only, minus some. The data show 9,500 to 11,000 clones, under 85% seen once. This material consisted of CXCR5- memory CD4+ T cells sorted from blood, taken 7 days after influenza vaccination. The receptors were gathered from an adult who received the influenza vaccine. Both conserved end residues are trimmed from each CDR3. D genes are given only for firm matches.

D gene	V gene	J gene	CDR3 protein
.	TRBV28	TRBJ1-3	ASSPGSGNTIY
.	TRBV10-2	TRBJ1-1	ASSDLGKAEAF
.	TRBV30	TRBJ1-2	AWSLGGGNYGYT
.	TRBV2	TRBJ1-2	ASSEMRNYGYT
TRBD1	TRBV6-1	TRBJ1-2	ASSYGQGAEGYT
.	TRBV28	TRBJ1-1	ASTRQQMNTEAF
.	TRBV14	TRBJ2-7	ASSLRRDFYEQY
.	TRBV29-1	TRBJ1-1	SVVRGVSTEAF
TRBD1	TRBV5-5	TRBJ1-2	ASSPGQGVGYGYT
.	TRBV21-1	TRBJ2-1	ASSKARTSGGGWNEQF
.	TRBV5-1	TRBJ2-3	AHRGWVPAPDTQY
TRBD1	TRBV25-1	TRBJ2-5	ASSESRTGGETQY
.	TRBV28	TRBJ2-2	ASSSDSTGELF
TRBD2	TRBV28	TRBJ2-7	ASSSTSGFSYEQY
.	TRBV19	TRBJ1-1	ASRQERTEAF
TRBD2	TRBV5-4	TRBJ2-1	ASSSGLADYNEQF
TRBD1	TRBV7-2	TRBJ1-5	ASSLSQGSNQPQH
TRBD1	TRBV25-1	TRBJ1-5	ASSLIPLRGQGQPQH
.	TRBV6-5	TRBJ2-5	ASSPGHTEETQY
.	TRBV19	TRBJ1-1	ATQQAGIKDTEAF
TRBD2	TRBV29-1	TRBJ2-3	SVDRSGGSTDTQY
TRBD2	TRBV27	TRBJ2-1	ASSFGLAGAPKQF
TRBD1	TRBV27	TRBJ1-2	ASSLRTGVSQANYGYT
TRBD1	TRBV19	TRBJ1-5	ASSIVTGDQPQH
.	TRBV5-1	TRBJ1-6	ASSLAQSQGDPLH
TRBD2	TRBV30	TRBJ2-1	ACGTSGRYNEQF
.	TRBV28	TRBJ1-2	ASSSQRSNYGYT
.	TRBV6-5	TRBJ1-1	ASSYSELLGEAF
TRBD1	TRBV7-2	TRBJ2-3	ASARGLGTDTQY
.	TRBV18	TRBJ1-1	ASSWTEGNTEAF
.	TRBV23-1	TRBJ2-7	ASTHAGEAPPSYEQY
.	TRBV29-1	TRBJ1-2	SVDVNRAGYT
.	TRBV5-1	TRBJ2-1	ASSGTGISYNEQF
TRBD2	TRBV4-1	TRBJ2-5	ASSQVVSGRVQETQY
.	TRBV5-1	TRBJ2-7	ASSSRGRSYEQY
.	TRBV27	TRBJ2-7	ASSVAGRYRYEQY
.	TRBV5-5	TRBJ1-2	ASSLRDINYGYT
TRBD1	TRBV6-5	TRBJ1-5	ASSPTGFGQPQH
TRBD1	TRBV6-5	TRBJ2-7	ASSRRQGMQY
.	TRBV4-3	TRBJ1-1	ASSQQRGAGTEAF
.	TRBV5-6	TRBJ2-6	ASSPAGSGSSGANVLT
.	TRBV19	TRBJ1-5	ASSRGDIHGNSNQPQH
TRBD1	TRBV7-9	TRBJ1-2	ASSGTGGNGYT
.	TRBV28	TRBJ2-1	ASSPPGGGRNEQF
.	TRBV11-2	TRBJ1-2	ASQGNYGYT
.	TRBV5-4	TRBJ2-5	ASSSQGQETQY
.	TRBV7-9	TRBJ2-5	ASSLGLETQY
.	TRBV30	TRBJ1-6	AEGSNNSPLH
TRBD2	TRBV4-1	TRBJ2-5	ASSQSGLAGGGQETQY